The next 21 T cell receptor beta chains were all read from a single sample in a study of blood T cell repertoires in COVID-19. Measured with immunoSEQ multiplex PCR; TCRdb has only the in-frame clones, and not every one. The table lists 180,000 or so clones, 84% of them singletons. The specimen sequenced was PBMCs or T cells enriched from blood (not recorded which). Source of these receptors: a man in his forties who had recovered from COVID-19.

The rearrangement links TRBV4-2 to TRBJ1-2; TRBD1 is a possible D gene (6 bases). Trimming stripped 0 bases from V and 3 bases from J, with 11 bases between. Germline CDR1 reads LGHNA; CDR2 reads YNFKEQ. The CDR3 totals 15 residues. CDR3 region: CASSQDSPGDYGYTF. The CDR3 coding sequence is TGTGCCAGCAGCCAAGATAGCCCAGGGGACTATGGCTACACCTTC.

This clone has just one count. Written as DNA, the CDR3 is TGCGCCAGCAGCCACCTCCAGGGCGGCACCCCAGGCGAGCAGTACTTC. It is translated as CASSHLQGGTPGEQYF. This chain links TRBV4-1 with TRBJ2-7; D is possibly TRBD1 (5 bases). The CDR3 runs to 16 residues. V was shortened by 3 bases and J by 6 bases, with 21 bases between the two germline ends. Germline lookup yields CDR1 MGHRA and CDR2 YSYEKL.

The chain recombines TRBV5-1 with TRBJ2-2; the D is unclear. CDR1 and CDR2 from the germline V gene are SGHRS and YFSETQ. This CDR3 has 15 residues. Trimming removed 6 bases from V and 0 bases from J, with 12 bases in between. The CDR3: CASTLVASNTGELFF. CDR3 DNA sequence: TGCGCCAGCACTTTGGTGGCCTCGAACACCGGGGAGCTGTTTTTT.

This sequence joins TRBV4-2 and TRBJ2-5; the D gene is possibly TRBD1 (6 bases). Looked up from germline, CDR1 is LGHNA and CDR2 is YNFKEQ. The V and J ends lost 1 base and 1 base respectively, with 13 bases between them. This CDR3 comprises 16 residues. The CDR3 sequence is CASSQAGGGLQETQYF. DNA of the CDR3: TGTGCCAGCAGCCAAGCTGGGGGCGGCCTCCAAGAGACCCAGTACTTC.

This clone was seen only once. The CDR3 DNA follows: TGTGCCAGTAGTGAAGGACAGGGCTATGGCTACACCTTC. Its translation is CASSEGQGYGYTF. The chain joins TRBV19 to TRBJ1-2; 8 bases match TRBD1. Germline V gene lookup returns CDR1 LNHDA and CDR2 SQIVND (reference sequence). With 5 bases clipped from V and 4 bases from J, the junction kept 3 bases outside the gene matches. There are 13 residues in the CDR3. The entire variable domain, with the rest obtained from reference TRBV19 and TRBJ1-2, is as follows: DGGITQSPKYLFRKEGQNVTLSCEQNLNHDAMYWYRQDPGQGLRLIYYSQIVNDFQKGDIAEGYSVSREKKESFPLTVTSAQKNPTAFYLCASSEGQGYGYTFGSGTRLTVV.

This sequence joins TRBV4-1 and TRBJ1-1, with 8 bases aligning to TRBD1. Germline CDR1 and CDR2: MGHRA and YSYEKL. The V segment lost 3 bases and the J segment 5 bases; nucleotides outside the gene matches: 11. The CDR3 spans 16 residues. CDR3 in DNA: TGCGCCAGCAGCCAGCCATACAGGGGGAGCCTAACTGAAGCTTTCTTT. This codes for CASSQPYRGSLTEAFF.

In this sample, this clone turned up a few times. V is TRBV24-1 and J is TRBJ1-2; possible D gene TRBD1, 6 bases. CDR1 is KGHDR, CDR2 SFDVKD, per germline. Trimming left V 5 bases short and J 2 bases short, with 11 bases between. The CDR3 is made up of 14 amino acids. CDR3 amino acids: CATSVRDRNYGYTF. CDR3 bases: TGTGCCACCAGTGTCCGAGACAGGAACTATGGCTACACCTTC.

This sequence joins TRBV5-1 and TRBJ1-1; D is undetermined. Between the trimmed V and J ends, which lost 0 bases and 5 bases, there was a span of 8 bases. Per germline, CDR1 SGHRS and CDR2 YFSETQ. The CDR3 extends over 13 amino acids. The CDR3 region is CASSLAGRTEAFF. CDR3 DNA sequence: TGCGCCAGCAGCTTGGCCGGGAGGACTGAAGCTTTCTTT.

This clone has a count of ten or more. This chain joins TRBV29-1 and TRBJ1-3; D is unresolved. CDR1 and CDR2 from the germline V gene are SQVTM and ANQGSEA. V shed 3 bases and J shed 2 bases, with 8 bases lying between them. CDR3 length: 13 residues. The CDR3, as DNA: TGCAGCGTTGAGTACAGTACTGGAAACACCATATATTTT. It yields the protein CSVEYSTGNTIYF.

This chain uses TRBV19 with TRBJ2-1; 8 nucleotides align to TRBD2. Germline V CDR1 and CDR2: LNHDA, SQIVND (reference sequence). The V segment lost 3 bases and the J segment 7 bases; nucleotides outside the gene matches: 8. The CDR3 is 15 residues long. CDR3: CASSIDGGARNEQFF. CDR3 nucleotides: TGTGCCAGTAGTATTGACGGGGGGGCAAGGAATGAGCAGTTCTTC.

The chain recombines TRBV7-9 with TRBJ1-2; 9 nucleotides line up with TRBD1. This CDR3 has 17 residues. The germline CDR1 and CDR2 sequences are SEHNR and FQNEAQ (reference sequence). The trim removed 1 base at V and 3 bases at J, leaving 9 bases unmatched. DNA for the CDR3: TGTGCCAGCAGCTTAGATAAATGGGGACAGGGATACTATGGCTACACCTTC. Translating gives CASSLDKWGQGYYGYTF.

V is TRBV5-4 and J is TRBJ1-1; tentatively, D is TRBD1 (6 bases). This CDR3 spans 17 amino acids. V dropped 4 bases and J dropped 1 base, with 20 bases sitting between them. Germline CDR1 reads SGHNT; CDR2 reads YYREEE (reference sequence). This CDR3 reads CASSPDARTVWNTEAFF. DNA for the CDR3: TGTGCCAGCAGCCCAGACGCGAGGACAGTATGGAACACTGAAGCTTTCTTT.

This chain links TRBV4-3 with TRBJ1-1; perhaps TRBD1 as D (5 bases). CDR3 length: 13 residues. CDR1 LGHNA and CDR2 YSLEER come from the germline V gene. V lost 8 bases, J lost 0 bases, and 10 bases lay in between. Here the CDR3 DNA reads TGCGCCAGCCGTAGACAGATGAACACTGAAGCTTTCTTT. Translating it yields CASRRQMNTEAFF.

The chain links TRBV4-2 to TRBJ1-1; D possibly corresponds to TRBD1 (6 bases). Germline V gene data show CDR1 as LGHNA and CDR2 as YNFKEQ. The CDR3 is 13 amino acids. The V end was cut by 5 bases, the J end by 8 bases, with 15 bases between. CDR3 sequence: CASSSIKTGEAFF. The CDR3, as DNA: TGTGCCAGCAGCTCGATAAAGACAGGAGAAGCTTTCTTT.

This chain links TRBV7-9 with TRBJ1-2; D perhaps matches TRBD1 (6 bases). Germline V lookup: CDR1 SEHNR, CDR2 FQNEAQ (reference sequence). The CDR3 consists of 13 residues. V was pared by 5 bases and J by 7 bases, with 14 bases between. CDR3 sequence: CASSHMGGAGYTF. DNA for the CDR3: TGTGCCAGCAGCCATATGGGGGGGGCTGGCTACACCTTC. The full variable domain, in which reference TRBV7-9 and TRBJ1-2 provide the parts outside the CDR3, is DTGVSQNPRHKITKRGQNVTFRCDPISEHNRLYWYRQTLGQGPEFLTYFQNEAQLEKSRLLSDRFSAERPKGSFSTLEIQRTEQGDSAMYLCASSHMGGAGYTFGSGTRLTVV.

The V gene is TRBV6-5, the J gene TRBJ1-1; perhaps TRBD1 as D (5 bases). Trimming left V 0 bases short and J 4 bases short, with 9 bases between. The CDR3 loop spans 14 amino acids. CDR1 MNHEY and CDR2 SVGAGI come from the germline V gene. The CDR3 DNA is TGTGCCAGCAGTTACTCCGGGGGAGTCACTGAAGCTTTCTTT. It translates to CASSYSGGVTEAFF.

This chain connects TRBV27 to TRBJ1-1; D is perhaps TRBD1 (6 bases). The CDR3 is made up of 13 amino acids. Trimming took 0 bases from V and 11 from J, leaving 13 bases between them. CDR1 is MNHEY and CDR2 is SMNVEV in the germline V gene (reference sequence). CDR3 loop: CASSLSGGARAFF. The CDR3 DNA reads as TGTGCCAGCAGTTTATCGGGGGGGGCACGGGCTTTCTTT.

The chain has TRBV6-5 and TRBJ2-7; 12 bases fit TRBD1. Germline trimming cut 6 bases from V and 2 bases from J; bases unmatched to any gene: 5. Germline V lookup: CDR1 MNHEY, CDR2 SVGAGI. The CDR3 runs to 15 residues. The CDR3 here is CASRDGTGGPYEQYF. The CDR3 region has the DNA TGTGCCAGCAGAGACGGGACAGGGGGCCCCTACGAGCAGTACTTC.

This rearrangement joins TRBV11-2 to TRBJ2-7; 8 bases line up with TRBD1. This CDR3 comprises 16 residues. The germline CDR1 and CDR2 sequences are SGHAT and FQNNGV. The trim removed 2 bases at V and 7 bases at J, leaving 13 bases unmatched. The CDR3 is CASSLNLPGGAGEQYF. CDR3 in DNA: TGTGCCAGCAGCTTAAATTTACCAGGGGGCGCCGGGGAGCAGTACTTC.

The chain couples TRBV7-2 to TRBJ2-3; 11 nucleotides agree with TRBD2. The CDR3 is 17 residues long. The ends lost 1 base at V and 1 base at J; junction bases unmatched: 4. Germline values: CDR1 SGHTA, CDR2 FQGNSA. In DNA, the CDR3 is TGTGCCAGCAGCTTAGTCGGGACTAGCGGTGGCACAGATACGCAGTATTTT. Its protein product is CASSLVGTSGGTDTQYF.

The CDR3 DNA sequence: TGTGCCATCAGTGAGTCGATCACACGGGGAGGTATCACAGATACGCAGTATTTT. It specifies CAISESITRGGITDTQYF. The rearrangement links TRBV10-3 to TRBJ2-3, with D possibly matching TRBD2 (6 bases). The CDR3 totals 18 residues. Germline assignment: CDR1 ENHRY and CDR2 SYGVKD. Trimming took 0 bases from V and 2 from J, leaving 18 bases between them.